This passage covers 5 T cell receptor beta chains from one sample sequenced in a study of blood T cell repertoires in COVID-19. Here immunoSEQ multiplex PCR was the method, and the copy in TCRdb shows in-frame clones only, minus some. The sample lists roughly 150,000 clones; 80% to 90% were seen once. The sample was peripheral blood. The source of these receptors is a woman in her 70s who had recovered from COVID-19.

The J gene is TRBJ2-1, the V gene TRBV30, with 7 bases that match TRBD2. Germline values: CDR1 GTSNPN, CDR2 SVGIG (reference sequence). CDR3 length: 15 residues. The J segment lost 9 bases and the V segment lost 3 bases, leaving 14 bases of the junction unmatched. This CDR3 reads CAWRGPWRERGEQFF. The CDR3 region has the DNA TGTGCCTGGAGGGGCCCGTGGCGGGAGAGGGGTGAGCAGTTCTTC.

DNA of the CDR3: TGCAGCGTTGGAGGGCGGGGGGTGGAAACCTTC. As protein: CSVGGRGVETF. The V and J genes are TRBV29-1 and TRBJ1-2; tentatively, D is TRBD1 (5 bases). The CDR3 has 11 residues. The ends were cut back, 4 bases at V and 14 bases at J, with 17 bases in the middle. Germline V gene lookup returns CDR1 SQVTM and CDR2 ANQGSEA.

J is TRBJ2-1 and V is TRBV7-8; maybe TRBD1 (5 bases). The V gene lost 5 bases and the J gene lost 6 bases, with 17 bases spanning the gap. There are 15 residues in the CDR3. The V gene's germline CDR1 is SGHVS and CDR2 FQNEAQ. The CDR3 DNA follows: TGTGCCAGCAGCCCCGGACACCCCGTGCTCAATGAGCAGTTCTTC. Protein: CASSPGHPVLNEQFF.

This chain uses TRBV5-4 with TRBJ1-1, with 8 bases identical to TRBD1. Germline CDR1 reads SGHNT; CDR2 reads YYREEE (reference sequence). The CDR3 contains 15 residues. Trimming at V came to 3 bases and at J to 4 bases, leaving 8 bases not matched to a gene. The CDR3 sequence is CASSYDRGAGTEAFF. CDR3 DNA: TGTGCCAGCAGCTACGACAGGGGCGCGGGCACTGAAGCTTTCTTT.

This rearrangement joins TRBV30 to TRBJ2-3, with TRBD2 matching 9 bases. After removal of 4 bases from V and 11 bases from J, the junction contained 4 bases not matched to a gene. The CDR3 totals 11 residues. The V gene's germline CDR1 is GTSNPN and CDR2 SVGIG (reference sequence). The CDR3 DNA follows: TGTGCCTGGACTAGCGGGGCCGAGCAGTATTTT. Encoded protein: CAWTSGAEQYF. Full variable domain (rest looked up from reference TRBV30 and TRBJ2-3): SQTIHQWPATLVQPVGSPLSLECTVEGTSNPNLYWYRQAAGRGLQLLFYSVGIGQISSEVPQNLSASRPQDRQFILSSKKLLLSDSGFYLCAWTSGAEQYFGPGTRLTVL.